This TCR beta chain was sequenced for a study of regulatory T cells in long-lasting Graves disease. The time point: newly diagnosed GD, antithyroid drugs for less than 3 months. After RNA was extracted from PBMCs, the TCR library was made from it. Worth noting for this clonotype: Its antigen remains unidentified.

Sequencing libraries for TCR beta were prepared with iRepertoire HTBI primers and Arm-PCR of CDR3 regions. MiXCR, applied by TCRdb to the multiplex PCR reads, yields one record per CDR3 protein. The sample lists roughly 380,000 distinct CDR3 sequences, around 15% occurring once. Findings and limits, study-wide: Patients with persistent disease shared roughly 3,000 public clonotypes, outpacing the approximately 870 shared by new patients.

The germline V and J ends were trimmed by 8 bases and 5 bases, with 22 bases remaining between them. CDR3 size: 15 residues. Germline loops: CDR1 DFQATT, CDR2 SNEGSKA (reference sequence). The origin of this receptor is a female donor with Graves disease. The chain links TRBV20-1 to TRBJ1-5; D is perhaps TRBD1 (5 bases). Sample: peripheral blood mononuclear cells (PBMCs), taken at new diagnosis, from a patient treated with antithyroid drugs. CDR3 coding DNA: TGCAGTATTACCTCTTTCGGGACGGAGCATCAGCCCCAGCATTTT. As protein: CSITSFGTEHQPQHF.